The present T cell receptor (beta chain) was sequenced within a study of identical twins. The CDR3 is 16 residues long. V was shortened by 2 bases and J by 0 bases, with 13 bases between the two germline ends. Germline values: CDR1 MNHEY, CDR2 SVGAGI. There are a few counts of this clonotype. TCRdb redid the calling of the 5' RACE reads with MiXCR, one entry per CDR3 protein. Found here are approximately 500,000 distinct CDR3 sequences, less than 25% of them singletons; the top ten hold over 2.5%. The same data also went into a second study, on T cells expressing NK-cell markers.

The chain links TRBV6-5 to TRBJ1-2; D unresolved. The TCR sequence derives from a woman aged 18-29 years in good health. The sample taken for sequencing was CD4+ T cells sorted from blood. This CDR3 reads CASSYLTDEANYGYTF. The CDR3 DNA sequence: TGTGCCAGCAGTTACCTCACAGATGAAGCTAACTATGGCTACACCTTC.